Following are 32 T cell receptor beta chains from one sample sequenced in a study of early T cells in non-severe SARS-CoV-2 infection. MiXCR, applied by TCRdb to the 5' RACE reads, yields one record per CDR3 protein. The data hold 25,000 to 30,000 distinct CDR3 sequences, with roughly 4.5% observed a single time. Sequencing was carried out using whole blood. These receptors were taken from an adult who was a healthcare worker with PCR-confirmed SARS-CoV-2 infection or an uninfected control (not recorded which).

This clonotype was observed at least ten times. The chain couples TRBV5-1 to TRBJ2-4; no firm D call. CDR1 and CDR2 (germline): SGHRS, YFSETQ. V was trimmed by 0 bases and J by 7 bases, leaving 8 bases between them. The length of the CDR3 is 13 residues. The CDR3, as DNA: TGCGCCAGCAGCTTGGACAGTTACAACATTCAGTACTTC. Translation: CASSLDSYNIQYF.

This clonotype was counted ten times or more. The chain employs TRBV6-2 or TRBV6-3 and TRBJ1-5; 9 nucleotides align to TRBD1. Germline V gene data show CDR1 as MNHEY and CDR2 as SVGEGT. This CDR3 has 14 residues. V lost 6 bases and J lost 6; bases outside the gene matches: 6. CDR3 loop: CASRSGQGIQPQHF. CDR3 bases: TGTGCCAGCAGATCCGGACAGGGGATTCAGCCCCAGCATTTT.

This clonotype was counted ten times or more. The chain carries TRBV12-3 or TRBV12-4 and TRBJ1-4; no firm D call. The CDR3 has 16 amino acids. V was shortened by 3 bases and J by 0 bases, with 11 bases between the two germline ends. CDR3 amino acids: CASSLSGLTTNEKLFF. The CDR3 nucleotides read TGTGCCAGCAGTTTGAGCGGTTTGACAACTAATGAAAAACTGTTTTTT.

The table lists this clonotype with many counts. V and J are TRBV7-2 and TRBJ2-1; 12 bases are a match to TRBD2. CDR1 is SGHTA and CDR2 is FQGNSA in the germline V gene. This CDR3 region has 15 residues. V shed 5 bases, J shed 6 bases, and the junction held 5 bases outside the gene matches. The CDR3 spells CASSHLAGGLNEQFF. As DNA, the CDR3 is TGTGCCAGCAGCCACCTAGCGGGGGGGCTCAATGAGCAGTTCTTC.

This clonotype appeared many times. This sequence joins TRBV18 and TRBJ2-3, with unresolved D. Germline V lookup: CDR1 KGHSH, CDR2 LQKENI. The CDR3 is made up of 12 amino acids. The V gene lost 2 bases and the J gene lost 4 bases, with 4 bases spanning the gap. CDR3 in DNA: TGTGCCAGCTCACCAGATTCAGATACGCAGTATTTT. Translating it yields CASSPDSDTQYF.

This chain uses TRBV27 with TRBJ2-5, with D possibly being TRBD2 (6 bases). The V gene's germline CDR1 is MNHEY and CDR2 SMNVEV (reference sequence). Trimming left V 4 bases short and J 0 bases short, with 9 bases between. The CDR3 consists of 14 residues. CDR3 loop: CASSSRGNQETQYF. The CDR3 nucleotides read TGTGCCAGCAGTTCCCGGGGGAACCAAGAGACCCAGTACTTC.

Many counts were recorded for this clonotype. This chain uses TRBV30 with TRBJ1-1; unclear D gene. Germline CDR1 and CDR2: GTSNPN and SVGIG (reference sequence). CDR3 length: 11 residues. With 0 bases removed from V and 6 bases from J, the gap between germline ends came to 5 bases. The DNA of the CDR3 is TGTGCCTGGAGTGTGGCTGCTGAAGCTTTCTTT. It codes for CAWSVAAEAFF.

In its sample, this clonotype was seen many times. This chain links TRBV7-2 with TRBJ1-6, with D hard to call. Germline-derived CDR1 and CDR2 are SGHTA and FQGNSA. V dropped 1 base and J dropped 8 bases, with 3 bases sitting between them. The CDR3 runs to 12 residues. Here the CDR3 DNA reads TGTGCCAGCAGCTTAGGGCATTCACCCCTCCACTTT. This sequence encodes CASSLGHSPLHF.

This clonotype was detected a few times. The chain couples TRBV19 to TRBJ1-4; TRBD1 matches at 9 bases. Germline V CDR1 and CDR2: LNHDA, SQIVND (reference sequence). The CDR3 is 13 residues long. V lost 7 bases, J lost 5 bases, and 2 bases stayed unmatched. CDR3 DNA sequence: TGTGCCAGTATGGACAGGGGCAATGAAAAACTGTTTTTT. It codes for CASMDRGNEKLFF.

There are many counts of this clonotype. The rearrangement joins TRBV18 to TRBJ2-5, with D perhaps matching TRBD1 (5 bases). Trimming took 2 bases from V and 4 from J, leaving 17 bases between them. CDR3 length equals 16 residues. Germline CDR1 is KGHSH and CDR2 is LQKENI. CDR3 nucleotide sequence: TGTGCCAGCTCACCATCAGGGTCTACTTCACGAGAGACCCAGTACTTC. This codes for CASSPSGSTSRETQYF.

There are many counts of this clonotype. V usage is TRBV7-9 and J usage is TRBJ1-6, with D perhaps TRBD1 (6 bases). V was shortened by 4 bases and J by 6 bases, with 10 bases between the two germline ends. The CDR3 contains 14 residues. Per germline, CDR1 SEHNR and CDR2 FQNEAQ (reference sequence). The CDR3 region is CASSSDRINSPLHF. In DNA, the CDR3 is TGTGCCAGCAGCTCGGACAGAATTAATTCACCCCTCCACTTT.

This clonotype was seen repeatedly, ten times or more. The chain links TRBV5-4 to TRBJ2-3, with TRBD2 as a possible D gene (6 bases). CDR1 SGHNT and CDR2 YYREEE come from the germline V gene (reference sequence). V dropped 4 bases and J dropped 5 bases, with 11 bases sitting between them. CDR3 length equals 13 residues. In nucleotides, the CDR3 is TGTGCCAGCAGCGTTGGGGGGTTAGATACGCAGTATTTT. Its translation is CASSVGGLDTQYF.

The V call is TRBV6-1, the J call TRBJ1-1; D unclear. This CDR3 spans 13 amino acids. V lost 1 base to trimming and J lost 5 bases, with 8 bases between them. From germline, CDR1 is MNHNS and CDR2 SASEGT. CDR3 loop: CASSEERWTEAFF. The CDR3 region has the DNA TGTGCCAGCAGTGAAGAGCGTTGGACTGAAGCTTTCTTT.

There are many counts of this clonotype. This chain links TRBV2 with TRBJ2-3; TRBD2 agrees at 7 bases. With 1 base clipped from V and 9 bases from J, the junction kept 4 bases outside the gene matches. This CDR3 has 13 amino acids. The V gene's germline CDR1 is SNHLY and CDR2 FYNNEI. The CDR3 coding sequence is TGTGCCAGCAGTGAAGTAGGGAGGGAAACGCAGTATTTT. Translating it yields CASSEVGRETQYF.

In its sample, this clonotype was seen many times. The CDR3 protein is CASSEGARTGELFF. The DNA of the CDR3 is TGTGCCAGTAGTGAAGGGGCGAGGACCGGGGAGCTGTTTTTT. This rearrangement joins TRBV19 to TRBJ2-2; TRBD1 is a possible D gene (5 bases). The CDR3 loop spans 14 amino acids. V shed 5 bases and J shed 5 bases, with 12 bases lying between them. Germline loops: CDR1 LNHDA, CDR2 SQIVND (reference sequence).

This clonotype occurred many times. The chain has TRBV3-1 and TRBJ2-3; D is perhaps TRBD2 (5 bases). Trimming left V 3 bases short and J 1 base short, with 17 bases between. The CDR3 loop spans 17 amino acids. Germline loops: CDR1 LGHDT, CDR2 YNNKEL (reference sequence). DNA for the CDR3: TGTGCCAGCAGCCATACCTACTCGGGGTACGGCACAGATACGCAGTATTTT. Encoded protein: CASSHTYSGYGTDTQYF.

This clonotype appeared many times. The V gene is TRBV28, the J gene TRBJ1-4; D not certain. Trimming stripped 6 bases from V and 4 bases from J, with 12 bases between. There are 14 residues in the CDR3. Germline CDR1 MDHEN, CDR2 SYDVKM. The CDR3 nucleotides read TGTGCCAGCAGCCCGACAAGTCGTAATGAAAAACTGTTTTTT. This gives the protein CASSPTSRNEKLFF.

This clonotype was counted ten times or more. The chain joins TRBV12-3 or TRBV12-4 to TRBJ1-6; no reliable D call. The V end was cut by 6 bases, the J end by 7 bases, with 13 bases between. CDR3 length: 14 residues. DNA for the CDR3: TGTGCCAGCAGCTACCGGACTGGGAATTCACCCCTCCACTTT. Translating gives CASSYRTGNSPLHF.

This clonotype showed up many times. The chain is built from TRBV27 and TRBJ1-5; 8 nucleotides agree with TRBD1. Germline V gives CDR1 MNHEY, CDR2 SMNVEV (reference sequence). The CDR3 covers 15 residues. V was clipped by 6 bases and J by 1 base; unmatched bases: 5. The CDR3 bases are TGTGCCAGCAGCAGACAGGGGCGAAGCAATCAGCCCCAGCATTTT. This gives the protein CASSRQGRSNQPQHF.

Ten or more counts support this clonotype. The CDR3 DNA reads as TGTGCCTCGGGACAGGGCTCCTACAATGAGCAGTTCTTC. The encoded protein is CASGQGSYNEQFF. This rearrangement joins TRBV10-3 to TRBJ2-1, with 9 nucleotides matching TRBD1. There are 13 residues in the CDR3. Unmatched junction bases numbered 2, after V lost 11 bases and J lost 0 bases. Germline V gives CDR1 ENHRY, CDR2 SYGVKD.

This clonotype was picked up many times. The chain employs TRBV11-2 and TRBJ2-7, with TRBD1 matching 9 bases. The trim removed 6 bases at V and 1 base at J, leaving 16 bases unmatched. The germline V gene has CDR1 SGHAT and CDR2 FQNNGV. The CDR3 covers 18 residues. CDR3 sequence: CASRTISGTGQGSYEQYF. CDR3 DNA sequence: TGTGCCAGCAGAACGATCTCCGGGACAGGGCAAGGGTCCTACGAGCAGTACTTC. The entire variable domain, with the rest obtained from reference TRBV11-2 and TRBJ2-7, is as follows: EAGVAQSPRYKIIEKRQSVAFWCNPISGHATLYWYQQILGQGPKLLIQFQNNGVVDDSQLPKDRFSAERLKGVDSTLKIQPAKLEDSAVYLCASRTISGTGQGSYEQYFGPGTRLTVT.

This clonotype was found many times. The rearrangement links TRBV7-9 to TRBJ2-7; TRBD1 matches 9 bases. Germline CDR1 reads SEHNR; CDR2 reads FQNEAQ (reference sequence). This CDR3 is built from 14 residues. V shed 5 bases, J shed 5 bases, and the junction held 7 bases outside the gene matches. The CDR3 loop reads CASSAPGQGNEQYF. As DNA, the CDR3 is TGTGCCAGCAGCGCACCCGGACAGGGGAACGAGCAGTACTTC.

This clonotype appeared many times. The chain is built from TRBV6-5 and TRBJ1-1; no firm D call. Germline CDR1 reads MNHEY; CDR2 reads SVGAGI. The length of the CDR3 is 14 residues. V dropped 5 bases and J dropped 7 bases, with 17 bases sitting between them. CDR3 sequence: CASSKLDTMSEAFF. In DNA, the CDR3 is TGTGCCAGCAGTAAACTCGATACCATGAGTGAAGCTTTCTTT.

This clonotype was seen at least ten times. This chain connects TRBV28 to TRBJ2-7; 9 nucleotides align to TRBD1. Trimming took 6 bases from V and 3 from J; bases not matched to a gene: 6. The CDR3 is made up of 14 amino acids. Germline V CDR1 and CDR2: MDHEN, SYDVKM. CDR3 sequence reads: CASRTGTGFYEQYF. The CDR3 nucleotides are TGTGCCAGCAGGACCGGGACAGGGTTCTACGAGCAGTACTTC.

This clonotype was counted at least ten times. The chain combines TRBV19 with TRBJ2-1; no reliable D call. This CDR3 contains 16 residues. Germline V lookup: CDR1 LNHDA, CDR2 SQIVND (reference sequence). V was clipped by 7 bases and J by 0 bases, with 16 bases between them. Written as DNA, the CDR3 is TGTGCCAGTAACCAAGTGGGATCCAGCTCCTACAATGAGCAGTTCTTC. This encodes CASNQVGSSSYNEQFF.

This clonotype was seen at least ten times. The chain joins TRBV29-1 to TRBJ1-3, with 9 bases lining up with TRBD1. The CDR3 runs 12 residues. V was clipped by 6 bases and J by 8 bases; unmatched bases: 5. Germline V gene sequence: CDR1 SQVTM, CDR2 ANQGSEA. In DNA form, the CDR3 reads TGCAGCGTCCGGGACAGGGAAGACACCATATATTTT. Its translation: CSVRDREDTIYF.

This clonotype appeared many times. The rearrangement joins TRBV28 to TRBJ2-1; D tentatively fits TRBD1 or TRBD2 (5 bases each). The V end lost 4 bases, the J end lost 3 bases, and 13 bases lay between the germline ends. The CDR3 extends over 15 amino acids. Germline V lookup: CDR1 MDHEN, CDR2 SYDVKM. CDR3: CASSWTGAFYNEQFF. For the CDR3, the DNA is TGTGCCAGCAGTTGGACCGGGGCCTTCTACAATGAGCAGTTCTTC.

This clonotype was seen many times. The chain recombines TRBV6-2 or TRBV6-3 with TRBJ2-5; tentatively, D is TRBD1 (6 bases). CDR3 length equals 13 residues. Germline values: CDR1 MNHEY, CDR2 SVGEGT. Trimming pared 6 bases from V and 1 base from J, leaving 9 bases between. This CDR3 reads CASRLDSQETQYF. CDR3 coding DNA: TGTGCCAGCAGACTGGACAGCCAAGAGACCCAGTACTTC.

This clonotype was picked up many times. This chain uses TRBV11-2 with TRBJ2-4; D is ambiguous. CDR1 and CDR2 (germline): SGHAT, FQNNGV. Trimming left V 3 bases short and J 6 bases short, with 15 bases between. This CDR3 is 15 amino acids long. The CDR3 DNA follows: TGTGCCAGCAGCTTGGGTGAAGGGCGGAGAAACATTCAGTACTTC. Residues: CASSLGEGRRNIQYF.

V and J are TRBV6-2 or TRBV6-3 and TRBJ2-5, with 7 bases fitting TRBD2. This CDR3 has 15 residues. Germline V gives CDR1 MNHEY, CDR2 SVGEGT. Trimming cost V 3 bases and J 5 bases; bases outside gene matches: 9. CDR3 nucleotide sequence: TGTGCCAGCAGTTATCCAGCGGGGACGGGGGAGACCCAGTACTTC. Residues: CASSYPAGTGETQYF.

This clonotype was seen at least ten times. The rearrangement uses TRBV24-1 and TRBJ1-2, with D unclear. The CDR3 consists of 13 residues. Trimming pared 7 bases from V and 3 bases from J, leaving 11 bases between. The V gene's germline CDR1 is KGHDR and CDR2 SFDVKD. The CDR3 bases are TGTGCCACCAGCCAGGATCTTTACTATGGCTACACCTTC. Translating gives CATSQDLYYGYTF.

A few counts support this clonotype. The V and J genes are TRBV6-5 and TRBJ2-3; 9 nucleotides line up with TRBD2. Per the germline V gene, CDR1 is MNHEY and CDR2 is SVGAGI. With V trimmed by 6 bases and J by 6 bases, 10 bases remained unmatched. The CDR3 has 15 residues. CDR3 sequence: CASRDRGGARDTQYF. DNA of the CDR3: TGTGCCAGCAGGGATCGCGGGGGGGCCAGGGATACGCAGTATTTT.